This section outlines one TCR beta chain sequence together with its context. It lacks a known antigen. Qualities for individual bases were not recorded, and no much larger clone is one base off. Using the deep immunoSEQ assay, TCR CDR3 regions were amplified from genomic DNA by multiplex PCR. Extracted genomic DNA from each cell subset was spread evenly across all wells of several immunoSEQ 96-well plates, with each plate serving as a replicate. Each replicate PCR for sorted subsets received roughly 0.2 ug genomic DNA, equal to 30,000 or so T cell genomes. Purified libraries were measured with a Qubit 3.0 fluorometer, size-checked on a Bioanalyzer 2100, and measured again with the KAPA Library Quantification kit. Each immunoSEQ 96-well plate was sequenced on its own single-read 150-cycle Illumina NextSeq 550 flow cell. The original methods were these. Because the immunoSEQ output included only junctional sequences and no quality scores, the filtering could not be the same as the filtering used for full-length reads. To assign V/J genes and CDR3, sequences were annotated using PyIR, a Python wrapper for IgBLAST v1.9, with IMGT germline references. Reads with weak V/J assignments (E-value above 1e-6), missing CDR3, stop codons, out-of-frame junctions, or ambiguous translated residues were removed. A V3J clonotype was defined by an identical inferred V gene, J gene, and CDR3 amino acid sequence. Percentage overlap between repertoires was calculated by dividing the number of shared unique clonotypes by the size of the smaller repertoire. Richness of each repertoire was evaluated using RTK rarefaction, the Chao1 estimator, and Recon v2.1 estimates of unobserved clonotypes. Generation probabilities for all TCRbeta clonotypes obtained by the gDNA method from a handful of donors were computed using OLGA. The table was pulled from immuneACCESS by TCRdb, which kept in-frame rearrangements only. Such tables lose some clones; where checked, under half of the loss comes from unresolved V genes, and the rest has no known cause. The DNA gave D and trimming, while V, J and clone size come from that table. In this sample the table shows more than 2,000,000 clones, approximately 93% of which occur a single time. The top ten clones comprise roughly 0.36% of the sample.

The donors were healthy, HIV-negative adults who had no recently reported acute infections or vaccinations. All donors were Caucasian adults living in Nashville, Tennessee, USA. CD4+ T cells were enriched by magnetic negative selection, after which naive cells were positively selected on CD45RA and the negative fraction was taken as the memory subset. After blood collection by leukapheresis, PBMCs were isolated using Ficoll-Histopaque density gradient centrifugation and then cryopreserved in the vapor phase of liquid nitrogen. Analytical flow cytometry was used to check the purity and quantity of every magnetically sorted T cell population. Genomic DNA was isolated from each sorted fraction and quantified by UV absorbance on a Nanodrop 2000c. The data were taken from a study of shared clonotypes between healthy human individuals (dated by TCRdb to the early 2020s). Study-wide context: A couple of women and a few men aged 18 to 49 years were included in the cohort. The study deeply sequenced blood TCR repertoires of about 5 healthy adults to estimate repertoire size and the extent of clonotype sharing between individuals. To increase sequencing depth and limit assay-specific biases, different laboratories used diverse techniques to prepare libraries and sequence TCR repertoires. Between about 0.9 and 9 billion PBMCs per donor were obtained by leukapheresis. For each donor, CD4 naive and CD4 memory were each run on three plates, CD8 naive on two plates, and CD8 memory on one plate.

The germline V gene encodes CDR1 KGHSH and CDR2 LQKENI. The CDR3 runs 13 residues from the cysteine to the phenylalanine. Only the CDR3 DNA stays, 39 bases, in frame from base 1. Trimming accounts for 5 bases at V and 3 bases at J, while the number of junction bases matched to no gene is 2. Results the study describes overall, beyond this receptor: Compared with non-shared clonotypes, clonotypes shared by all four sorted-subset donors had higher generation probabilities. Approximately 5% of naive CD4, around 3.6% of naive CD8, around 2.3% of memory CD4, and around 0.4% of memory CD8 clonotypes were shared across a few donors. The small number of donors limited the genetic and exposure-history diversity represented. Pairwise subsampling indicated that sequencing depth was expected to affect the degree of clonotype sharing among donors. Sampling was restricted to blood, and TCR repertoires in tissue are likely to differ from TCR repertoires in blood. Estimated clonotype richness was generally larger for naive than for memory subsets. Even with the large sequencing depth, rarefaction of the sorted-subset datasets indicated that sequencing was incomplete.

The chain joins TRBV18 to TRBJ2-7; 9 junctional bases match TRBD1. The source is a man aged 18 to 30 in good health. Some clones in this sample may be carry-over from other donors' samples. Sequenced input: naive CD4+ T cells from PBMCs. What the cell subset or site label conveys for this sample: CD45RA+ positively selected. The CDR3: CASSVTGGYEQYF. The nucleotides are TGTGCCAGCTCAGTGACAGGGGGCTACGAGCAGTACTTC.